The clone carrying this T cell receptor (beta chain) appeared a few times. Its antigen is not identified. The data derive from a study of T-cell memory formation after mild COVID-19. The CDR3 extends over 13 amino acids. Trimming shortened V by 1 base and J by 5 bases, and 8 bases separated the two germline ends. CDR1 is LGHNA and CDR2 is YSLEER in the germline V gene. MiXCR, run by TCRdb on the 5' RACE reads, gives a single entry per CDR3 protein. The data show 300,000 to 350,000 distinct CDR3 sequences, with roughly 13% seen just once and about 20% held by the top ten. The study's findings and limits: Contracting CD8+ clones were enriched in EMRA, CD4+ mainly in CM and EM. While clones contracting from day 15 to 85 were balanced between CD4 and CD8, later expanders leaned CD4+.

V and J are TRBV4-3 and TRBJ1-1, with D tentatively TRBD1 (5 bases). Sequencing was done on a sample of PBMCs or a T cell subset sorted from them (not recorded which). The source of this sequence is a man in his late teens or twenties who had mild COVID-19 (a few samples of this study predate the infection). Cell type and time point are not known. The CDR3 is CASSQGGKTEAFF. CDR3 DNA: TGCGCCAGCAGCCAAGGGGGGAAAACTGAAGCTTTCTTT.